A selection of T cell receptor beta chains follows, all from one sample in a study of T cell repertoires in ileal Crohn's disease. The repertoire was sequenced with immunoSEQ multiplex PCR; TCRdb's copy has only in-frame clones and lacks some. This sample yields roughly 6,600 clones, of which around four fifths are seen a single time; around a tenth belongs to the top ten. The specimen was ileal tissue. The source of these receptors is an adult with Crohn's disease. The CDR3 runs from the conserved cysteine through the conserved F or W. D genes are given only for firm matches. Clone size, where shown, is once, few, many, or a class for clones that have expanded.

j_gene | abundance | d_gene | v_gene | CDR3aa | CDR3nt
TRBJ2-3 | - | TRBD2 | TRBV19 | CASSSPSGGPLTDTQYF | TGTGCCAGCAGTAGCCCTAGCGGGGGCCCATTAACAGATACGCAGTATTTT
TRBJ2-7 | - | - | TRBV9 | CASSIHRVYEQYF | TGTGCCAGCAGCATCCACAGGGTTTACGAGCAGTACTTC
TRBJ2-3 | - | TRBD2 | TRBV19 | CASSIGTSGGRDTQYF | TGTGCCAGTAGTATAGGGACTAGCGGGGGGCGAGATACGCAGTATTTT
TRBJ1-2 | once | - | TRBV14 | CASSQVGQRTNYGYTF | TGTGCCAGCAGCCAAGTGGGCCAGCGGACTAACTATGGCTACACCTTC
TRBJ2-7 | - | TRBD1 | TRBV5-1 | CASSLLSRGHEQYF | TGCGCCAGCAGCTTGTTAAGCAGGGGGCACGAGCAGTACTTC
TRBJ2-1 | - | - | TRBV5-1 | CASSSTSTGGLSEQFF | TGCGCCAGCAGCTCAACGTCGACAGGAGGCTTGAGTGAGCAGTTCTTC
TRBJ2-5 | - | - | TRBV2 | CASSVRETQYF | TGTGCCAGCAGTGTTAGGGAGACCCAGTACTTC
TRBJ2-7 | - | TRBD1 | TRBV5-1 | CASSSGQEAYEQYF | TGCGCCAGCAGCTCCGGACAGGAAGCCTACGAGCAGTACTTC
TRBJ2-7 | - | - | TRBV5-6 | CASSLLVGQTYEQYF | TGTGCCAGCAGCTTGTTAGTGGGGCAAACCTACGAGCAGTACTTC
TRBJ1-1 | - | TRBD1 | TRBV29-1 | CSAENTQGFRFEAFF | TGCAGCGCTGAAAATACACAGGGGTTTAGGTTTGAAGCTTTCTTT
TRBJ1-2 | - | - | TRBV6-6 | CATSMGPSPSYGYTF | TGTGCCACGTCGATGGGCCCGTCCCCATCCTATGGCTACACCTTC